These 11 T cell receptor beta chains share one sample of origin, sequenced in a study of CD8+ T cells in alopecia areata. As the sequencing template, cDNA was produced by extracting RNA and reverse transcribing it. The repertoire was sequenced with immunoSEQ multiplex PCR; TCRdb's copy has only in-frame clones and lacks some. Of about 270,000 clones listed, roughly 63% are singletons. Regarding treatment: oral pan-JAK inhibitor, 5-10 mg twice daily. Sequencing was performed on CD4+ T cells sorted from blood, taken at roughly week 53, from a patient treated with tofacitinib. Every receptor here comes from a human donor with alopecia areata.

This clone was picked up one time. The gene calls are TRBV19 and TRBJ1-1, with D possibly matching TRBD1 (5 bases). Trimming took 6 bases from V and 4 from J, leaving 21 bases between them. The germline gives CDR1 LNHDA, CDR2 SQIVND (reference sequence). CDR3 size: 16 residues. CDR3 nucleotide sequence: TGTGCCAGTAGGTCCCGATTAGGCAGGGCGGCCACTGAAGCTTTCTTT. Translation gives CASRSRLGRAATEAFF.

The chain is built from TRBV4-3 and TRBJ1-5; 8 bases fit TRBD1. From germline, CDR1 is LGHNA and CDR2 YSLEER. The junction had 11 bases not matched to a gene; V was cut back by 0 bases and J by 7 bases. The CDR3 consists of 17 residues. For the CDR3, the DNA is TGCGCCAGCAGCCAAGAGCTCAGGGGGCAATATGGACAGCCCCAGCATTTT. Protein: CASSQELRGQYGQPQHF.

This chain links TRBV20-1 with TRBJ2-7; either TRBD1 or TRBD2 may fit D (5 bases each). With 6 bases removed from V and 6 bases from J, the gap between germline ends came to 12 bases. The germline V gene encodes CDR1 DFQATT and CDR2 SNEGSKA (reference sequence). This CDR3 is 11 amino acids long. CDR3 residues: CSATRGVEQYF. Written as DNA, the CDR3 is TGCAGTGCCACAAGGGGAGTCGAGCAGTACTTC.

This clone was found a few times. The gene calls are TRBV7-7 and TRBJ2-5; D is uncertain. Germline assignment: CDR1 SSHAT and CDR2 FNYEAQ (reference sequence). The CDR3 consists of 9 residues. CDR3 coding DNA: TGTGGCGTTGGAGAGACCCAGTACTTC. It specifies CGVGETQYF.

This clone was counted many times. This chain connects TRBV6-6 to TRBJ1-4; D is uncertain. V dropped 1 base and J dropped 7 bases, with 7 bases sitting between them. Germline assignment: CDR1 MNHNY and CDR2 SVGAGI (reference sequence). The CDR3 has 13 residues. The CDR3 reads CASSYWWAEKLFF. CDR3 nucleotides: TGTGCCAGCAGTTACTGGTGGGCTGAAAAACTGTTTTTT.

This rearrangement joins TRBV2 to TRBJ2-3, with D perhaps matching TRBD1 (5 bases). The CDR3 consists of 14 residues. Trimming cost V 6 bases and J 0 bases, with 10 bases left between them. Germline loops: CDR1 SNHLY, CDR2 FYNNEI. CDR3 region: CASSRQPSTDTQYF. For the CDR3, the DNA is TGTGCCAGCAGCAGACAGCCTAGCACAGATACGCAGTATTTT.

V and J are TRBV6-1 and TRBJ1-1; 7 bases are shared with TRBD1. Germline trimming cut 1 base from V and 11 bases from J; bases unmatched to any gene: 10. The CDR3 consists of 14 residues. CDR1 is MNHNS, CDR2 SASEGT, per germline. Here the CDR3 reads CASSEGRGRTRAFF. DNA of the CDR3: TGTGCCAGCAGTGAAGGAAGGGGGCGAACTCGGGCTTTCTTT.

Turning to this clone: Within the sample, other DNA sequences also encode this same CDR3. The chain has TRBV29-1 and TRBJ2-7, with TRBD1 matching 8 bases. The CDR3 covers 13 residues. Trimming took 4 bases from V and 1 from J; bases not matched to a gene: 3. Germline assignment: CDR1 SQVTM and CDR2 ANQGSEA. CDR3 amino acids: CSVGQGFSYEQYF. The CDR3 bases are TGCAGCGTTGGACAGGGGTTTTCCTACGAGCAGTACTTC.

The chain links TRBV6-5 to TRBJ2-1; 13 bases line up with TRBD2. Unmatched junction bases numbered 4, after V lost 6 bases and J lost 14 bases. The CDR3 length is 12 residues. Germline V gives CDR1 MNHEY, CDR2 SVGAGI. CDR3 in amino acids: CASRIGLAGEFF. The CDR3, as DNA: TGTGCCAGCAGGATCGGACTAGCGGGGGAGTTCTTC.

The V gene is TRBV29-1, the J gene TRBJ1-2; D is ambiguous. The germline gives CDR1 SQVTM, CDR2 ANQGSEA. This CDR3 comprises 11 residues. Trimming removed 4 bases at V and 0 bases at J, with 3 bases between. The CDR3 spells CSVGANYGYTF. CDR3 sequence (DNA): TGCAGCGTTGGGGCTAACTATGGCTACACCTTC. Full variable domain (missing parts from reference TRBV29-1 and TRBJ1-2): SAVISQKPSRDICQRGTSLTIQCQVDSQVTMMFWYRQQPGQSLTLIATANQGSEATYESGFVIDKFPISRPNLTFSTLTVSNMSPEDSSIYLCSVGANYGYTFGSGTRLTVV.

Only a few counts were recorded for this clone. The chain has TRBV10-3 and TRBJ2-1, with D tentatively TRBD1 (6 bases). V was trimmed by 5 bases and J by 0 bases, leaving 11 bases between them. Germline CDR1 is ENHRY and CDR2 is SYGVKD. The CDR3 has 15 amino acids. This CDR3 reads CAISPQGISYNEQFF. The CDR3 bases are TGTGCCATCAGTCCCCAGGGGATCTCCTACAATGAGCAGTTCTTC.